This T cell receptor (beta chain) was obtained from a study of T-cell reconstitution after alpha-beta-depleted transplantation in children. CDR1 is MDHEN, CDR2 SYDVKM, per germline. V gave up 4 bases and J gave up 6 bases; unmatched junction bases: 8. This CDR3 comprises 14 residues. It was with unique molecular identifiers that the TCRbeta library was prepared. Each CDR3 protein gets one entry after TCRdb re-called the PCR reads with MiXCR. The data hold roughly 400,000 distinct CDR3 sequences, with just over 20% observed a single time. In its sample, this clonotype was seen a few times. The TCR was taken from a human donor who donated a stem cell graft to a child with acute myeloid leukemia. The sample consisted of PBMCs from the stem cell graft donor, taken from the stem cell graft. This chain joins TRBV28 and TRBJ2-7, with 8 nucleotides matching TRBD2. In nucleotides, the CDR3 is TGTGCCAGCAGTTCCTTTGACGGGAGGGCCGAGCAGTACTTC. Its translation: CASSSFDGRAEQYF.